Listed below are T cell receptor beta chains from one sample, sequenced in a study of blood T cell repertoires in COVID-19. Clones were sequenced by immunoSEQ multiplex PCR, and TCRdb holds only the in-frame ones, with some missing. This sample has 230,000 or so clones, with around four fifths found just once. The sequencing input was peripheral blood. The receptors here all came from a man aged 25 to 40 with active or convalescent COVID-19. Each CDR3 is given with its conserved first and last residue. D genes are given only for firm matches. A clone size is listed for some rows: how often the clone was seen (once, few, many), or a class if it is expanded.

clone_size cdr3_length d_call j_call v_call cdr3_aa cdr3_nt
. 14 TRBD2 TRBJ2-1 TRBV11-2 CASSLSTSGNEQFF TGTGCCAGCAGCTTGTCGACTAGCGGCAATGAGCAGTTCTTC
. 15 . TRBJ2-4 TRBV25-1 CASSDGQLAKNIQYF TGTGCCAGCAGTGATGGGCAGTTAGCCAAAAACATTCAGTACTTC
. 13 . TRBJ1-2 TRBV6-5 CASSPGGNYGYTF TGTGCCAGCAGTCCTGGCGGAAACTATGGCTACACCTTC
. 15 TRBD2 TRBJ2-1 TRBV7-2 CASSLTSGTYNEQFF TGTGCCAGCAGCTTAACTAGCGGGACGTACAATGAGCAGTTCTTC
. 15 . TRBJ1-2 TRBV15 CATSSRSQGTYGYTF TGTGCCACCAGCAGTAGATCACAGGGAACCTATGGCTACACCTTC
. 13 TRBD1 TRBJ2-7 TRBV10-1 CASSEGTAYEQYF TGCGCCAGCAGTGAAGGGACAGCCTACGAGCAGTACTTC
. 16 . TRBJ2-2 TRBV3-1/TRBV3-2 CASTAKLWGGAGELFF TGTGCCAGCACCGCCAAGTTGTGGGGGGGCGCCGGGGAGCTGTTTTTT
. 14 TRBD1 TRBJ1-2 TRBV6-5 CASRNTGGIRGYTF TGTGCCAGCAGAAATACAGGGGGGATTAGGGGCTACACCTTC
. 13 TRBD1 TRBJ2-1 TRBV2 CASRGDRDNEQFF TGTGCCAGCAGAGGGGACAGGGACAATGAGCAGTTCTTC
. 12 . TRBJ1-3 TRBV6-6 CASSYAGNTIYF TGTGCCAGCAGTTACGCGGGAAACACCATATATTTT
. 16 . TRBJ2-3 TRBV7-9 CASSTPGGRFADTQYF TGTGCCAGCAGCACCCCGGGTGGCAGATTTGCAGATACGCAGTATTTT
few 17 TRBD2 TRBJ2-2 TRBV6-4 CASSDSGLAGGTGELFF TGTGCCAGCAGTGACTCGGGACTAGCGGGGGGCACCGGGGAGCTGTTTTTT
. 13 . TRBJ1-5 TRBV30 CAWSASRNQPQHF TGTGCCTGGAGTGCCTCCCGGAATCAGCCCCAGCATTTT
few 15 TRBD1 TRBJ1-4 TRBV5-4 CASSEGQGTNEKLFF TGTGCCAGCAGCGAGGGACAGGGCACTAATGAAAAACTGTTTTTT
. 16 TRBD2 TRBJ2-3 TRBV4-3 CASSLAAGGPTDTQYF TGCGCCAGCAGCCTGGCGGCGGGGGGGCCCACAGATACGCAGTATTTT
once 14 TRBD1 TRBJ2-3 TRBV6-2/TRBV6-3 CASSYDRVVDTQYF TGTGCCAGCAGTTACGACAGGGTAGTAGATACGCAGTATTTT
few 15 TRBD2 TRBJ2-1 TRBV11-1 CASSHPSGDIREQFF TGTGCCAGCAGCCACCCCAGCGGGGATATTCGTGAGCAGTTCTTC
. 14 . TRBJ1-4 TRBV28 CASSPWGEGEKLFF TGTGCCAGCAGTCCCTGGGGGGAGGGCGAAAAACTGTTTTTT
. 14 TRBD2 TRBJ2-5 TRBV6-2/TRBV6-3 CASSGPSGQETQYF TGTGCCAGCAGTGGCCCTAGCGGCCAAGAGACCCAGTACTTC
. 15 . TRBJ2-3 TRBV7-2 CASSPTGFSTDTQYF TGTGCCAGCAGCCCAACAGGGTTTAGCACAGATACGCAGTATTTT
. 13 TRBD2 TRBJ2-5 TRBV13 CASSRGGQETQYF TGTGCCAGCAGCCGCGGGGGACAAGAGACCCAGTACTTC
. 13 . TRBJ1-2 TRBV30 CAWSPTGFRGYTF TGTGCCTGGAGTCCCACAGGGTTTCGTGGCTACACCTTC
. 14 . TRBJ1-5 TRBV2 CASSDGFSNQPQHF TGTGCCAGCAGTGACGGGTTTAGCAATCAGCCCCAGCATTTT
few 15 TRBD1 TRBJ1-6 TRBV3-1/TRBV3-2 CASSQGGVWNSPLHF TGTGCCAGCAGTCAAGGGGGCGTCTGGAATTCACCCCTCCACTTT
. 11 . TRBJ1-1 TRBV3-1/TRBV3-2 CASSRGAEAFF TGTGCCAGCAGCCGCGGGGCCGAAGCTTTCTTT
once 12 TRBD1 TRBJ1-1 TRBV7-2 CASSLRTGDAFF TGTGCCAGCAGCTTACGGACAGGGGACGCTTTCTTT
. 15 . TRBJ2-7 TRBV28 CASSSPASRYYEQYF TGTGCCAGCAGCTCCCCCGCCTCCCGGTACTACGAGCAGTACTTC
. 15 . TRBJ1-3 TRBV13 CASSWDTNSGNTIYF TGTGCCAGCAGCTGGGACACCAACTCTGGAAACACCATATATTTT
. 17 . TRBJ2-4 TRBV7-8 CASSLGTTGPHENIQYF TGTGCCAGCAGCTTAGGAACGACAGGCCCTCACGAAAACATTCAGTACTTC
. 14 TRBD1 TRBJ1-5 TRBV6-1 CASSEGTGHQPQHF TGTGCCAGCAGTGAGGGGACAGGGCATCAGCCCCAGCATTTT
. 14 TRBD1 TRBJ1-1 TRBV27 CASSLSGTGGEAFF TGTGCCAGCAGTTTATCTGGGACAGGGGGTGAAGCTTTCTTT
. 15 . TRBJ1-5 TRBV21-1 CARRRGQGGFQPQHF TGTGCCAGGAGACGCGGACAGGGGGGTTTTCAGCCCCAGCATTTT
. 14 . TRBJ1-1 TRBV29-1 CSLKQGELGTEAFF TGCAGCTTAAAGCAGGGTGAGTTGGGGACTGAAGCTTTCTTT
. 13 . TRBJ1-2 TRBV30 CAWSENLGYGYTF TGTGCCTGGAGCGAAAACCTAGGCTATGGCTACACCTTC
. 15 . TRBJ1-4 TRBV18 CASSPNTGILEKLFF TGTGCCAGCTCACCAAATACAGGGATTCTTGAAAAACTGTTTTTT
. 15 . TRBJ1-5 TRBV5-8 CASSVGQISNQPQHF TGTGCCAGCAGCGTAGGACAGATTAGCAATCAGCCCCAGCATTTT
. 15 . TRBJ2-5 TRBV19 CASKGGGASQETQYF TGTGCCAGTAAAGGGGGAGGGGCCTCGCAAGAGACCCAGTACTTC
. 14 TRBD2 TRBJ2-3 TRBV19 CASSIFSGGSSQYF TGTGCCAGTAGTATTTTCAGCGGCGGGAGTTCGCAGTATTTT
. 15 TRBD1 TRBJ1-1 TRBV19 CASSTWTGMNTEAFF TGTGCCAGTAGTACCTGGACAGGCATGAACACTGAAGCTTTCTTT
. 10 . TRBJ2-1 TRBV6-5 CASRLNEQFF TGTGCCAGCAGACTCAATGAGCAGTTCTTC
few 15 . TRBJ2-7 TRBV6-5 CASSYGRPSSYEQYF TGTGCCAGCAGTTACGGCAGGCCGAGCTCCTACGAGCAGTACTTC
few 13 . TRBJ2-2 TRBV29-1 CSVPEQYTGELFF TGCAGCGTTCCTGAACAATACACCGGGGAGCTGTTTTTT
. 16 TRBD2 TRBJ2-1 TRBV6-2/TRBV6-3 CASSYSSGRAGNEQFF TGTGCCAGCAGTTACTCCAGCGGGAGGGCGGGAAATGAGCAGTTCTTC
. 13 TRBD1 TRBJ1-4 TRBV12-3/TRBV12-4 CASSLAGTGYPFF TGTGCCAGCAGTTTAGCTGGGACAGGGTATCCGTTTTTT
. 16 TRBD1 TRBJ2-1 TRBV18 CASSPLEQGVLNEQFF TGTGCCAGCTCACCCCTAGAACAGGGGGTCCTTAATGAGCAGTTCTTC
. 17 TRBD2 TRBJ2-3 TRBV3-1/TRBV3-2 CASSQDRSGGETDTQYF TGTGCCAGCAGCCAAGATCGGAGCGGGGGAGAGACAGATACGCAGTATTTT
. 14 . TRBJ2-7 TRBV7-8 CASRGDSGPYEQYF TGTGCCAGCAGGGGGGATAGCGGACCCTACGAGCAGTACTTC
. 13 . TRBJ2-3 TRBV29-1 CSVPRGATDTQYF TGCAGCGTTCCCCGGGGGGCCACAGATACGCAGTATTTT
. 12 . TRBJ1-2 TRBV7-9 CASSQERGGYTF TGTGCCAGCAGCCAGGAACGGGGTGGCTACACCTTC
few 15 . TRBJ2-1 TRBV4-2 CASSRTGTLYNEQFF TGTGCCAGCAGCCGCACCGGGACTCTGTACAATGAGCAGTTCTTC
. 17 TRBD2 TRBJ2-5 TRBV6-2/TRBV6-3 CASSYPLAGGRQETQYF TGTGCCAGCAGTTACCCGCTAGCGGGGGGGCGTCAAGAGACCCAGTACTTC
. 14 . TRBJ2-7 TRBV5-1 CASSLRGSPLEQYF TGCGCCAGCAGCTTGAGGGGGTCCCCTCTGGAGCAGTACTTC
. 15 . TRBJ1-4 TRBV9 CASSPGLTDNEKLFF TGTGCCAGCAGCCCCGGACTTACCGATAATGAAAAACTGTTTTTT
. 16 . TRBJ2-2 TRBV9 CASSVDVFADTGELFF TGTGCCAGCAGCGTAGATGTGTTTGCGGACACCGGGGAGCTGTTTTTT
. 15 TRBD1 TRBJ2-3 TRBV6-5 CASSSPGTATDTQYF TGTGCCAGCAGTTCCCCCGGGACAGCCACAGATACGCAGTATTTT
. 13 . TRBJ2-5 TRBV19 CASSSNFGETQYF TGTGCCAGTAGCAGTAATTTTGGAGAGACCCAGTACTTC